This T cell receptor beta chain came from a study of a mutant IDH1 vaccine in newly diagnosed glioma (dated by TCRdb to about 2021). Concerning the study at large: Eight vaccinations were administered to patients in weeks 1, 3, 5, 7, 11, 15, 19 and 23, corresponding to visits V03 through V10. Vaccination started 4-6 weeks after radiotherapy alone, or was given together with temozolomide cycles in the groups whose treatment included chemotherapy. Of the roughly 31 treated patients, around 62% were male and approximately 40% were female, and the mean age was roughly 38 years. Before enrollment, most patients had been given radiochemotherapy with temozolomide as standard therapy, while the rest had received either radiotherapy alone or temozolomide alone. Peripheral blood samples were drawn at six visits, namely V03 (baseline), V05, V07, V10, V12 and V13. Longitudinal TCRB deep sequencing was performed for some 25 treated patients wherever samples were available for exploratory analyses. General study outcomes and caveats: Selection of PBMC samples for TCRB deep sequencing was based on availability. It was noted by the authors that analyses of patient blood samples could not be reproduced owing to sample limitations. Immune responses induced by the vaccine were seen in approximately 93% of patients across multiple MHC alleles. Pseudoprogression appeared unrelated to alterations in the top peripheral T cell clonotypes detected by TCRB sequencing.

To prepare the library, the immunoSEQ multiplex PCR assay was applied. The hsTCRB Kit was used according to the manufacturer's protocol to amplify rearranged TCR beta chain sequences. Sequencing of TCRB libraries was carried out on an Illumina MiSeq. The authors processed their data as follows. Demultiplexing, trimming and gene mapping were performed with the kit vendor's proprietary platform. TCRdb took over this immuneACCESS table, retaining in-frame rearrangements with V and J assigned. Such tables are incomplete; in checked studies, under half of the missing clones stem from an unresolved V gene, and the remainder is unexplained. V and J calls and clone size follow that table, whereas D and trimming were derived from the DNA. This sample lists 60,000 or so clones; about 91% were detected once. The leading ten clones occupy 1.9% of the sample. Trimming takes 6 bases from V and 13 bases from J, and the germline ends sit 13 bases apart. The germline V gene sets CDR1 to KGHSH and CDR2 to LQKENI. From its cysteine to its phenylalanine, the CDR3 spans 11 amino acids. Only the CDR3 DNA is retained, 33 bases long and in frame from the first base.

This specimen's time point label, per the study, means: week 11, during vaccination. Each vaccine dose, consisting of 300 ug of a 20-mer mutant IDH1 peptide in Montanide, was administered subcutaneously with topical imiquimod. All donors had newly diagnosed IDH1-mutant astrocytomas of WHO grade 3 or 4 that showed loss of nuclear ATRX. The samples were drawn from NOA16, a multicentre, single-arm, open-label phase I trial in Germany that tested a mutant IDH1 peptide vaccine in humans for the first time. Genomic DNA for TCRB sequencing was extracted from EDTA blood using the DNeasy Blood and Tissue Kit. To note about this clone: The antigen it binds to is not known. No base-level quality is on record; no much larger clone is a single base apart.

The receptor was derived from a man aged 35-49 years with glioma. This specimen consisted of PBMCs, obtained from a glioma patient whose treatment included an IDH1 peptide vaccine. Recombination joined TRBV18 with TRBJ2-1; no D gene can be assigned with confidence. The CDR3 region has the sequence CASSPDTLQFF. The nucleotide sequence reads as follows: TGTGCCAGCTCTCCCGACACTCTACAGTTCTTC.